These 7 T cell receptor beta chains were all obtained from the same sample, sequenced in a study of radiation and T cells in renal cell carcinoma. TCRdb keeps only in-frame clones here, not all; method: immunoSEQ multiplex PCR. The sample lists some 110,000 clones; roughly 80% were seen once. Time point denoted: baseline pretreatment blood. The sample's treatment: 15 Gy SBRT to primary tumor, nephrectomy 4 weeks later. The input for sequencing was blood, taken from a patient whose treatment included radiotherapy and nephrectomy. Receptors originate from a woman aged 55-69 years with renal cell carcinoma.

The V call is TRBV4-1, the J call TRBJ1-6; D is possibly TRBD1 (6 bases). The germline V gene has CDR1 MGHRA and CDR2 YSYEKL. This CDR3 has 16 amino acids. Trimming stripped 4 bases from V and 4 bases from J, with 14 bases between. This CDR3 is CASSRALGGYNSPLHF. CDR3 DNA: TGCGCCAGCAGCCGGGCTCTAGGGGGTTATAATTCACCCCTCCACTTT.

The CDR3 coding sequence is TGTGCCAGCAGTCTCCAGGACAGGAAAAACAATGAGCAGTTCTTC. Residues: CASSLQDRKNNEQFF. This rearrangement joins TRBV27 to TRBJ2-1, with 7 nucleotides matching TRBD1. This CDR3 spans 15 amino acids. The V segment lost 5 bases and the J segment 5 bases; nucleotides outside the gene matches: 9. The germline CDR1 and CDR2 sequences are MNHEY and SMNVEV (reference sequence).

In this sample, this clone turned up once. This chain joins TRBV5-1 and TRBJ2-1; D possibly corresponds to TRBD1 (6 bases). CDR1 is SGHRS, CDR2 YFSETQ, per germline. CDR3 length: 18 residues. Trimming removed 5 bases at V and 8 bases at J, with 29 bases between. This CDR3 is CASRPSPDRPSLGDEQFF. CDR3 DNA: TGCGCCAGCAGGCCCTCCCCAGACAGGCCCTCGTTAGGGGATGAGCAGTTCTTC.

The V and J genes are TRBV27 and TRBJ2-3; 12 bases match TRBD2. The CDR3 contains 18 residues. Per the germline V gene, CDR1 is MNHEY and CDR2 is SMNVEV (reference sequence). V gave up 2 bases and J gave up 0 bases; unmatched junction bases: 6. In DNA form, the CDR3 reads TGTGCCAGCAGTTTACGGGCTAGCGGGGGGGCTAGCACAGATACGCAGTATTTT. Translated: CASSLRASGGASTDTQYF.

The V gene is TRBV28, the J gene TRBJ1-1; 8 bases agree with TRBD1. The CDR3 consists of 15 residues. Germline V gene sequence: CDR1 MDHEN, CDR2 SYDVKM. The junction had 6 bases not matched to a gene; V was cut back by 6 bases and J by 0 bases. CDR3 sequence reads: CASSQGTGLNTEAFF. CDR3 bases: TGTGCCAGCAGCCAGGGGACAGGACTGAACACTGAAGCTTTCTTT.

The chain couples TRBV28 to TRBJ1-1, with a weak D call TRBD1 (5 bases). V shed 2 bases and J shed 1 base, with 11 bases lying between them. The CDR3 covers 15 residues. The germline gives CDR1 MDHEN, CDR2 SYDVKM. CDR3 in DNA: TGTGCCAGCAGTTTAAGGGGCCGGGGGAACACTGAAGCTTTCTTT. Protein product: CASSLRGRGNTEAFF.

On this clone: Different DNA sequences within this sample yield the same CDR3. The chain recombines TRBV14 with TRBJ1-2; D is perhaps TRBD1 (5 bases). The CDR3 sequence is 14 residues long. Germline V gene sequence: CDR1 SGHDN, CDR2 FVKESK. The ends were cut back, 4 bases at V and 4 bases at J, with 13 bases in the middle. CDR3 sequence: CASSPLGPFYGYTF. The CDR3 nucleotides read TGTGCCAGCAGCCCATTGGGACCGTTCTATGGCTACACCTTC.